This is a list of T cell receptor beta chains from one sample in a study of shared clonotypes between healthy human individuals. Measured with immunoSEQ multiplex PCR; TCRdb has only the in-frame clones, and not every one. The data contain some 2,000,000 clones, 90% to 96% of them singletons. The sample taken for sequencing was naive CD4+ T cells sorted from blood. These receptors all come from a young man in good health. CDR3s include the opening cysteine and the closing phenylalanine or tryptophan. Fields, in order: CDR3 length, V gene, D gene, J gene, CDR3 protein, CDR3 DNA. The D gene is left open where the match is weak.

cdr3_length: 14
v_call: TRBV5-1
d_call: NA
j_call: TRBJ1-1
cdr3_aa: CASTRDNSNTEAFF
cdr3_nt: TGCGCCAGCACCAGGGACAACTCGAACACTGAAGCTTTCTTT

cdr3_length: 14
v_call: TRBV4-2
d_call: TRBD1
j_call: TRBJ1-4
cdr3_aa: CASSQGGTGEKLFF
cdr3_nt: TGTGCCAGCAGCCAAGGTGGGACAGGTGAAAAACTGTTTTTT

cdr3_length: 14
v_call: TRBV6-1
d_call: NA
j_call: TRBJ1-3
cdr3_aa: CASSEGQTGNTIYF
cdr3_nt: TGTGCCAGCAGTGAAGGACAGACTGGAAACACCATATATTTT

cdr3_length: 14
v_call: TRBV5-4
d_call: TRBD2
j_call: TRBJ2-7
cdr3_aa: CASSVAGSSYEQYF
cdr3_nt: TGTGCCAGCAGCGTAGCGGGGAGCTCCTACGAGCAGTACTTC

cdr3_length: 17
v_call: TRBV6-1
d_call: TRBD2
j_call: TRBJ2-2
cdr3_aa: CASSDMTSGRNTGELFF
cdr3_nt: TGTGCCAGCAGTGACATGACTAGCGGGAGGAACACCGGGGAGCTGTTTTTT

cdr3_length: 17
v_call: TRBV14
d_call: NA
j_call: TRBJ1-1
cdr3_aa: CASSQGLLGLRITEAFF
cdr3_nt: TGTGCCAGCAGCCAAGGACTACTGGGACTTCGTATCACTGAAGCTTTCTTT

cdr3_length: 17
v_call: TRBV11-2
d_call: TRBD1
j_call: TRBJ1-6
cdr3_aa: CASSPRQGESYNSPLHF
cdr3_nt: TGTGCCAGCAGCCCCAGACAGGGGGAATCCTATAATTCACCCCTCCACTTT

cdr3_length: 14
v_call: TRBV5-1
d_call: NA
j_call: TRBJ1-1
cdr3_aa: CASSFFPMNTEAFF
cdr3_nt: TGCGCCAGCAGCTTTTTCCCCATGAACACTGAAGCTTTCTTT

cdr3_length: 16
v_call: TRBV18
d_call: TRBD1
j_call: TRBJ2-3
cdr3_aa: CASSPQPGQRTDTQYF
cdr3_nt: TGTGCCAGCTCACCCCAGCCGGGACAGCGCACAGATACGCAGTATTTT

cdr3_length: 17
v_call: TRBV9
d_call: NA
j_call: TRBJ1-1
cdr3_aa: CASSVDGFGGQNTEAFF
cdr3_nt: TGTGCCAGCAGCGTAGATGGGTTTGGGGGGCAGAACACTGAAGCTTTCTTT

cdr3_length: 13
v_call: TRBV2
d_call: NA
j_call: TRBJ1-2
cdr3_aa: CASSGELNYGYTF
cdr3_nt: TGTGCCAGCAGTGGGGAACTTAACTATGGCTACACCTTC

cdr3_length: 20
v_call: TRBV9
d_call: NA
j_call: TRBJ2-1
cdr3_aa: CASSVGTETNPGGIYNEQFF
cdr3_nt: TGTGCCAGCAGCGTCGGAACAGAGACTAACCCCGGAGGTATTTACAATGAGCAGTTCTTC

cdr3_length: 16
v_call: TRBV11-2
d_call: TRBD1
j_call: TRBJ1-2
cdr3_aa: CASSLDQVNRGVVHTF
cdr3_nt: TGTGCCAGCAGCTTAGATCAAGTTAACAGGGGGGTCGTCCACACCTTC

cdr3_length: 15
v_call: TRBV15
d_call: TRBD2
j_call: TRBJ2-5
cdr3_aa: CATSSGLAARETQYF
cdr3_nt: TGTGCCACCAGCTCGGGACTAGCCGCCAGGGAGACCCAGTACTTC

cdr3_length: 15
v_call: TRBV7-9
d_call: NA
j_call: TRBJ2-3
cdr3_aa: CASSLYRSSTDTQYF
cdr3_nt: TGTGCCAGCAGCTTGTACAGATCTAGCACAGATACGCAGTATTTT

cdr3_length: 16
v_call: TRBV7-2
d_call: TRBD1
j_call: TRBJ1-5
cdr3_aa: CASSFGQGALGQPQHF
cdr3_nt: TGTGCCAGCAGCTTCGGACAGGGGGCGCTAGGACAGCCCCAGCATTTT

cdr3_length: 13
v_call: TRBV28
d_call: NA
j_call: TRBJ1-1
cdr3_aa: CASSSAMNTEAFF
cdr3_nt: TGTGCCAGCAGTTCCGCGATGAACACTGAAGCTTTCTTT

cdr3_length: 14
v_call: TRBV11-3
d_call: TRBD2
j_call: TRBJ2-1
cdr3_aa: CASSLGGGGAVQFF
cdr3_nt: TGTGCCAGCAGCTTGGGTGGCGGGGGGGCGGTGCAGTTCTTC

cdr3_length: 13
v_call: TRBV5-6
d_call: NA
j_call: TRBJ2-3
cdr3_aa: CASRSVSGDTQYF
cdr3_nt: TGTGCCAGCAGGTCCGTGAGCGGGGATACGCAGTATTTT

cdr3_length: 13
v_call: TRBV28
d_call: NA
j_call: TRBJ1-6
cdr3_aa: CASSTTQGSPLHF
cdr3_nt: TGTGCCAGCAGTACCACTCAAGGTTCACCCCTCCACTTT

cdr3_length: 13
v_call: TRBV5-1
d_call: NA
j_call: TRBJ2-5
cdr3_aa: CASSLRRQETQYF
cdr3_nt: TGCGCCAGCAGCTTGCGGCGGCAAGAGACCCAGTACTTC

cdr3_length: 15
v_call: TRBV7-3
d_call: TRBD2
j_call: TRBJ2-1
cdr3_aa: CASSVSGGKNNEQFF
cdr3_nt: TGTGCCAGCAGCGTTAGCGGGGGTAAAAACAATGAGCAGTTCTTC

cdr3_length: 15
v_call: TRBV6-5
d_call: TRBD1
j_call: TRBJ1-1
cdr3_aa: CASSRSDRGGTEAFF
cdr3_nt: TGTGCCAGCAGTCGGTCCGACAGGGGAGGCACTGAAGCTTTCTTT

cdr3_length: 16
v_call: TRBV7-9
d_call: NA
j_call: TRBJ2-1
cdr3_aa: CASSLWLLTGWDEQFF
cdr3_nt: TGTGCCAGCAGCTTATGGTTGCTCACGGGGTGGGATGAGCAGTTCTTC